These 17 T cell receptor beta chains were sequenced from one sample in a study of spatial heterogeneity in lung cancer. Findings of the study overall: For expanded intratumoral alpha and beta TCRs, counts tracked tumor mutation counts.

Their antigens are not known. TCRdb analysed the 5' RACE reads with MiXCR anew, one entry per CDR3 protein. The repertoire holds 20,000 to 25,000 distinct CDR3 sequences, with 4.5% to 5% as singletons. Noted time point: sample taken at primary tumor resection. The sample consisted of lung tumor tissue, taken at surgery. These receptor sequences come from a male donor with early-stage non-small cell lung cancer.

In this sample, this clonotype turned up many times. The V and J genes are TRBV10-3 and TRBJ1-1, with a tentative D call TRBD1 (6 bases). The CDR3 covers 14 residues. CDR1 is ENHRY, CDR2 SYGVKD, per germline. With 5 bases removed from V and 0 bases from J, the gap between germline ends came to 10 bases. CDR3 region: CAISSGTMNTEAFF. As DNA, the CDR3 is TGTGCCATCAGTTCCGGGACAATGAACACTGAAGCTTTCTTT.

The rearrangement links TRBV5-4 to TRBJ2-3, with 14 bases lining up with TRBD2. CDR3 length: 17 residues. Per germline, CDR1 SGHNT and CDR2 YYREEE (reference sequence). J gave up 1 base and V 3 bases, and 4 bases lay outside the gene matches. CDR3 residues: CASSWLTSGGGTDTQYF. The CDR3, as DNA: TGTGCCAGCAGCTGGCTGACTAGCGGGGGGGGCACAGATACGCAGTATTTT.

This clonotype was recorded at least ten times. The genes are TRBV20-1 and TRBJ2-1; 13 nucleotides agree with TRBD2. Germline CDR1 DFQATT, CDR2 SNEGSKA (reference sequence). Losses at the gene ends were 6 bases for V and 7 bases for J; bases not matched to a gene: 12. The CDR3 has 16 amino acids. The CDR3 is CSATRGLAGAKNEQFF. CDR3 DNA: TGCAGTGCGACCCGAGGACTAGCGGGAGCAAAAAATGAGCAGTTCTTC.

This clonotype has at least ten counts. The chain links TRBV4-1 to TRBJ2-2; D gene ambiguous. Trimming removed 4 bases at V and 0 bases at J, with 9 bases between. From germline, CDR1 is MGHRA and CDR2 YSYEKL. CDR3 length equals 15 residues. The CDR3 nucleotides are TGCGCCAGCAGCCCGACCCAGGCGAACACCGGGGAGCTGTTTTTT. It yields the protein CASSPTQANTGELFF.

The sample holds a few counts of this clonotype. In nucleotides, the CDR3 is TGTGCCAGCAGTTACTCGATCAGGGGAGGGTCTGAAAAACTGTTTTTT. Residues: CASSYSIRGGSEKLFF. This rearrangement joins TRBV6-5 to TRBJ1-4, with D perhaps matching TRBD1 (6 bases). V dropped 0 bases and J dropped 7 bases, with 15 bases sitting between them. Per the germline V gene, CDR1 is MNHEY and CDR2 is SVGAGI. The length of the CDR3 is 16 residues.

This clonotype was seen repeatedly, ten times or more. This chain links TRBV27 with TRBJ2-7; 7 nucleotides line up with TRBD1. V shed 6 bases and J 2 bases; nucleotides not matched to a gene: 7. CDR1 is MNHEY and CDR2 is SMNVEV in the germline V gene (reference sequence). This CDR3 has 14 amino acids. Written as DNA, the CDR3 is TGTGCCAGCAGCCGTTACAGGGGTCCCTACGAGCAGTACTTC. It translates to CASSRYRGPYEQYF.

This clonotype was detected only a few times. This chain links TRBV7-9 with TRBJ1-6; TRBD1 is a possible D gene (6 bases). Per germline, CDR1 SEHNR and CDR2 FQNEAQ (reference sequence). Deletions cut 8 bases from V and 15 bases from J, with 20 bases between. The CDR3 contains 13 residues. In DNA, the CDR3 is TGTGCCAGCGCCGGGCAGTCCCTAGGGGGCCTCCACTTT. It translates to CASAGQSLGGLHF.

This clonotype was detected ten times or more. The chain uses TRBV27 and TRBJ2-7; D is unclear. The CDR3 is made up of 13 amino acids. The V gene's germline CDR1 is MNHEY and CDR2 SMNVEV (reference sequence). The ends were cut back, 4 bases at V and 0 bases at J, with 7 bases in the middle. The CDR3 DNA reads TGTGCCAGCAGTTCCCTCGTCTCCTACGAGCAGTACTTC. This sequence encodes CASSSLVSYEQYF.

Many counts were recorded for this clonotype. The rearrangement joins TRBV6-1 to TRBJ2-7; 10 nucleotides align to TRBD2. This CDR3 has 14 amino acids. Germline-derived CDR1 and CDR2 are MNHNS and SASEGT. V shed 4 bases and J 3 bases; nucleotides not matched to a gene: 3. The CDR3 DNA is TGTGCCAGCAGTGGGACTAGCGGCGGCTACGAGCAGTACTTC. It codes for CASSGTSGGYEQYF.

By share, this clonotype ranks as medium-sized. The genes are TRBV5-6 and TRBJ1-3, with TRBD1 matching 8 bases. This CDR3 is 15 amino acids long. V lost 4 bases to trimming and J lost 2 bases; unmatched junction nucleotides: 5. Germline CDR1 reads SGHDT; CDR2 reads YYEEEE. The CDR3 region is CASSVRGLAGNTIYF. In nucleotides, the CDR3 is TGTGCCAGCAGCGTCAGGGGGCTAGCTGGAAACACCATATATTTT.

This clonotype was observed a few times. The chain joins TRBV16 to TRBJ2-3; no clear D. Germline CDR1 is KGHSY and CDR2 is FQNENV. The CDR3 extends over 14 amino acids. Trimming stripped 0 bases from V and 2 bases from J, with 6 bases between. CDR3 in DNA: TGTGCCAGCAGCCAATCTGTACCCACAGATACGCAGTATTTT. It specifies CASSQSVPTDTQYF.

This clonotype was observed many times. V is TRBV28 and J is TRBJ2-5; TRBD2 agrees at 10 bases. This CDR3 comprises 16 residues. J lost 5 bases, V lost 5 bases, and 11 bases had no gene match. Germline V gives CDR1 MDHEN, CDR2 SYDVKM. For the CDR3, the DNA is TGTGCCAGCAGTGAAAGAACTAGCGGGGCTCTGGAGACCCAGTACTTC. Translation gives CASSERTSGALETQYF.

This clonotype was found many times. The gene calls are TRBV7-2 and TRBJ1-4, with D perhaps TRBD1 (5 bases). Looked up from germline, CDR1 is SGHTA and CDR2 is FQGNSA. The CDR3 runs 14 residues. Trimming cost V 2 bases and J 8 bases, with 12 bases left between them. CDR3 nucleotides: TGTGCCAGCAGCTTAATTGGGGCCGGGGAAAAACTGTTTTTT. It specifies CASSLIGAGEKLFF.

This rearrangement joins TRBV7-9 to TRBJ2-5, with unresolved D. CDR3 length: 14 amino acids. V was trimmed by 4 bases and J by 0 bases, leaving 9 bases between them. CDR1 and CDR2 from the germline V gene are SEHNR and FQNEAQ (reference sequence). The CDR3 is CASSSRTDQETQYF. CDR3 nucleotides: TGTGCCAGCAGCTCGCGGACGGACCAAGAGACCCAGTACTTC.

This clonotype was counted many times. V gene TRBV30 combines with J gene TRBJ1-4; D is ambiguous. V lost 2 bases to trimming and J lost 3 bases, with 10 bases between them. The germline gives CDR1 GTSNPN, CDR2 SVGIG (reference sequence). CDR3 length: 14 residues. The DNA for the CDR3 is TGTGCCTGGAGTTTGACCGATGCTAATGAAAAACTGTTTTTT. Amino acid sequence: CAWSLTDANEKLFF.

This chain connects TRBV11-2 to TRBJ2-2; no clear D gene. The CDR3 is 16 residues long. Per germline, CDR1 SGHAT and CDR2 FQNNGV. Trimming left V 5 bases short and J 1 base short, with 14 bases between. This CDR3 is CASSPRRDGNTGELFF. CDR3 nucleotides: TGTGCCAGCAGCCCCAGACGAGACGGGAACACCGGGGAGCTGTTTTTT.

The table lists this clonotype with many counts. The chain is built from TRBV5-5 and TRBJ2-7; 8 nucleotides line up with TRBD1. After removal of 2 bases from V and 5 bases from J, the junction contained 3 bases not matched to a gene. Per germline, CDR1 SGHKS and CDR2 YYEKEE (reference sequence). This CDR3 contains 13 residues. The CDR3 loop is CASSFQGADEQYF. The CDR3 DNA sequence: TGTGCCAGCAGCTTTCAGGGGGCGGACGAGCAGTACTTC.